This T cell receptor (beta chain) came from a study of graft-versus-host responses after intestinal transplantation. Turning to the study itself: Grafts were multivisceral, liver-intestinal, or isolated intestinal. All recipients were given anti-thymocyte globulin induction, and tacrolimus and steroids were then administered for three to four years.

This CDR3 region has 14 residues. The germline V gene encodes CDR1 SGHVS and CDR2 FNYEAQ. J was trimmed by 8 bases and V by 5 bases; bases with no gene match: 9. The assay was immunoSEQ multiplex PCR, and TCRdb's table has in-frame clones only and misses some. The table shows more than 70,000 clones, with 85% to 90% occurring only once. Overall study findings and caveats: High graft-versus-host to host-versus-graft T cell clonal ratios marked allografts of patients with graft-donor macrochimerism. Marrow from the recipient contained GvH clones, some of which had appeared first in ileum or blood.

As regards this clone: Its antigen remains unknown.

This receptor was taken from a human donor who received an intestinal transplant. The V gene is TRBV7-6, the J gene TRBJ2-1, with 7 bases that match TRBD1. The sequencing used unstimulated CD4+ T cells sorted from spleen or lymph node cells, collected before intestinal transplant. The chain's CDR3 is CASSKRQGGDEQFF. The DNA for the CDR3 is TGTGCCAGCAGCAAACGACAGGGTGGTGATGAGCAGTTCTTC.